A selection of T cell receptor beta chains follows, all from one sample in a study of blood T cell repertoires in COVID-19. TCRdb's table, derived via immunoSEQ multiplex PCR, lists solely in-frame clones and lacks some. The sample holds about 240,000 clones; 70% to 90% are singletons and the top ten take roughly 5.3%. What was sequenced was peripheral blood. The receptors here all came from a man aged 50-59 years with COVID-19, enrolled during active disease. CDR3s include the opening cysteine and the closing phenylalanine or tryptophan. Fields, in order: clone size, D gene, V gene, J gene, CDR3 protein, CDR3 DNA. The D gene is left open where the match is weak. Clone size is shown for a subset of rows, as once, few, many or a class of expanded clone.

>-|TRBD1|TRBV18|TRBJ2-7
CASSPNGQGGGYEQYF
TGTGCCAGCTCACCGAATGGACAGGGAGGTGGCTACGAGCAGTACTTC
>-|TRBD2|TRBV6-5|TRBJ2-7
CASRFSGGAYEQYF
TGTGCCAGCCGTTTCTCGGGGGGGGCCTACGAGCAGTACTTC
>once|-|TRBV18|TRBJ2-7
CASSPGDTGYEQYF
TGTGCCAGCTCACCAGGGGATACAGGGTACGAGCAGTACTTC
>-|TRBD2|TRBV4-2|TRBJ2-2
CASSQALAGALGGELFF
TGTGCCAGCAGCCAGGCCCTAGCGGGGGCCCTGGGCGGGGAGCTGTTTTTT
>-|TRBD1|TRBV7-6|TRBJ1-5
CASSSGQDSNQPQHF
TGTGCCAGCAGCTCGGGACAGGATAGCAATCAGCCCCAGCATTTT
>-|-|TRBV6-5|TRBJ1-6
CASSYGGSYNSPLHF
TGTGCCAGCAGTTACGGGGGGTCCTATAATTCACCCCTCCACTTT
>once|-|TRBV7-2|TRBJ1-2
CASGDSWQVNGYTF
TGTGCCAGCGGAGACAGTTGGCAAGTCAATGGCTACACCTTC
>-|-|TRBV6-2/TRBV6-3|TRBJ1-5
CASSTSQARNQPQHF
TGTGCCAGCAGTACCTCGCAGGCGCGCAATCAGCCCCAGCATTTT
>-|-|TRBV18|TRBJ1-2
CASSPRTDYGYTF
TGTGCCAGCTCACCACGAACAGACTATGGCTACACCTTC
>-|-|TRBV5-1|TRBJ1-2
CASSLDRGILYGYTF
TGCGCCAGCAGCTTGGATCGGGGGATCCTCTATGGCTACACCTTC
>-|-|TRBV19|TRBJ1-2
CASIRSGIENIGYTF
TGTGCCAGTATTCGGTCCGGGATCGAGAATATAGGCTACACCTTC
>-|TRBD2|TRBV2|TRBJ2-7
CASNPPSGGNAYEQYF
TGTGCCAGCAACCCTCCTAGCGGGGGAAATGCCTACGAGCAGTACTTC
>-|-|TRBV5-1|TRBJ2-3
CASSLGTGEVDTQYF
TGCGCCAGCAGCTTGGGGACTGGGGAGGTTGATACGCAGTATTTT
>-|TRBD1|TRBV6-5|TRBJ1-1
CATSRDRGVNTEAFF
TGTGCCACCTCCCGAGACAGGGGGGTGAACACTGAAGCTTTCTTT
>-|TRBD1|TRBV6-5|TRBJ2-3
CASRPPGQGTDTQYF
TGTGCCAGCAGGCCCCCGGGACAGGGCACAGATACGCAGTATTTT
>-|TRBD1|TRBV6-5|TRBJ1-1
CASSSDRLNTEAFF
TGTGCCAGCAGTTCGGACAGGTTGAACACTGAAGCTTTCTTT
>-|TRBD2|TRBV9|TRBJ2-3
CASSVATGRGGPDTQYF
TGTGCCAGCAGCGTAGCTACTGGGCGGGGGGGCCCAGATACGCAGTATTTT
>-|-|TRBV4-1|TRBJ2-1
CASSFRQANGDEQFF
TGCGCCAGCAGCTTCCGACAGGCCAATGGGGATGAGCAGTTCTTC
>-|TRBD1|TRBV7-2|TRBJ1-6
CASSPGQGGSPLHF
TGTGCCAGCAGCCCCGGACAGGGTGGTTCACCCCTCCACTTT
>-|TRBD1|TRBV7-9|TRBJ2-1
CASSHRTGDKDEQFF
TGTGCCAGCAGCCATCGGACAGGGGATAAGGATGAGCAGTTCTTC
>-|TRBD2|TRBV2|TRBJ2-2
CASSDSSGGNTGELFF
TGTGCCAGCAGTGACTCTAGCGGGGGGAACACCGGGGAGCTGTTTTTT
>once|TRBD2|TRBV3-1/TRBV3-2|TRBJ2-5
CASSFSGGEETQYF
TGTGCCAGCAGCTTTAGCGGGGGGGAAGAGACCCAGTACTTC
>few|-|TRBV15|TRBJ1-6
CATSKRGVNSPLHF
TGTGCCACCAGCAAGCGGGGGGTGAATTCACCCCTCCACTTT
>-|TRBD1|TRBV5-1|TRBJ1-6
CASSPGQGRESPLHF
TGCGCCAGCAGCCCTGGACAGGGCAGGGAGTCACCCCTCCACTTT
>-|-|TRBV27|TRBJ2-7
CASSLVWTANDISYEQYF
TGTGCCAGCAGTTTAGTTTGGACAGCGAACGATATCTCTTACGAGCAGTACTTC
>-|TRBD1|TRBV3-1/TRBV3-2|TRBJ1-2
CASSQGQGHYGYTF
TGTGCCAGCAGCCAGGGACAGGGCCACTATGGCTACACCTTC
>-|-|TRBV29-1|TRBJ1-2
CSVEVGGEYGYTF
TGCAGCGTTGAAGTTGGGGGCGAGTATGGCTACACCTTC
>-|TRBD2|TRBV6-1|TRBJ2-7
CASSEIGTSGVYEQYF
TGTGCCAGCAGTGAAATCGGGACTAGCGGGGTCTACGAGCAGTACTTC
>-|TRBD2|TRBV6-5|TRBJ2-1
CASSSWTRSGNEQFF
TGTGCCAGCAGTTCGTGGACTAGATCAGGCAATGAGCAGTTCTTC
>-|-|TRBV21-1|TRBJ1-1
CASDRQGMNTEAFF
TGTGCCAGCGATCGACAGGGGATGAACACTGAAGCTTTCTTT
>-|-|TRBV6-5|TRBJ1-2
CASSYSNGDGYTF
TGTGCCAGCAGTTACTCGAACGGGGATGGCTACACCTTC
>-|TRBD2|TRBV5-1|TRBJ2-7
CASSPVSGLSYEQYF
TGCGCCAGCAGCCCTGTTAGCGGGCTCTCCTACGAGCAGTACTTC
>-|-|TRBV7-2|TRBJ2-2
CASSLDYTGELFF
TGTGCCAGCAGCTTGGACTACACCGGGGAGCTGTTTTTT
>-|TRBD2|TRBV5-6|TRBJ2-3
CASSLVSGGRTDTQYF
TGTGCCAGCAGCTTGGTATCGGGGGGTCGAACAGATACGCAGTATTTT
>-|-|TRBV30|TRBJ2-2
CAWSTGGNTGELFF
TGTGCCTGGAGCACCGGAGGGAACACCGGGGAGCTGTTTTTT
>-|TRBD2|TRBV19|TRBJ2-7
CASSIDGTSKYEQYF
TGTGCCAGTAGTATAGATGGGACTAGCAAGTACGAGCAGTACTTC
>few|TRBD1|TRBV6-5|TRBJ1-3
CASRIGTEGNTIYF
TGTGCCAGCAGGATCGGGACAGAGGGAAACACCATATATTTT
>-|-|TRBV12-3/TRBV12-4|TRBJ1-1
CASSRSGEAFF
TGTGCCAGCAGTAGGTCCGGGGAAGCTTTCTTT
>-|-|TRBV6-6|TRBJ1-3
CASTIQSSSGNTIYF
TGTGCCAGCACGATACAGAGCTCCTCTGGAAACACCATATATTTT
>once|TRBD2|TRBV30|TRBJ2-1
CAWSYDGGASGEQFF
TGTGCCTGGTCTTACGACGGGGGGGCCTCGGGAGAGCAGTTCTTC
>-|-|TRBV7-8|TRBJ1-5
CASSLLNRDQPQHF
TGTGCCAGCAGCTTACTGAACAGGGATCAGCCCCAGCATTTT
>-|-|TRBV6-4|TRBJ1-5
CASSDSKRRGEDQPQHF
TGTGCCAGCAGTGACTCTAAGAGGAGAGGGGAGGATCAGCCCCAGCATTTT
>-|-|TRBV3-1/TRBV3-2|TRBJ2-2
CASSQPRGEGGELFF
TGTGCCAGCAGCCAACCACGGGGAGAAGGCGGGGAGCTGTTTTTT
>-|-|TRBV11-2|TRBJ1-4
CASSSYRGRNEKLFF
TGTGCCAGCAGCTCCTACAGAGGGCGGAATGAAAAACTGTTTTTT